This T cell receptor (beta chain) comes out of a study of response to subunit inactivated influenza vaccine (dated by TCRdb to between 2017 and 2018). For the wider study: To follow how T cells responded to a trivalent subunit inactivated influenza vaccine, the researchers relied on deep quantitative profiling of the T cell receptor repertoire.

The investigation overall reported the following: According to the authors, only a limited number of new T cells may be recruited by each seasonal influenza vaccination.

The protocol used for the library was RT-PCR. Sequenced using an Illumina HiSeq 2500. TCRdb trimmed public reads at Q25 via fastp, called clones via MiXCR and kept in-frame beta chains. Rows merge per CDR3 protein into single entries with the most common DNA and genes. This sample holds some 150,000 distinct CDR3 sequences; about 12% were observed only once. The ten largest clones take up approximately 30% of the sample. This clonotype was observed a single time. It lacks a known antigen. Base qualities are not recorded, but no much larger clone differs from it by a single base. One read alone is a weak basis. These same data were also listed under a study on T cells expressing NK-cell markers. That second report states: TCR beta cDNA libraries were prepared using 5'RACE template switching, which introduced a universal primer site and unique molecular identifiers. In sorted CD3+CD56+NKG2C+, CD3+CD56+NKG2C- and CD3+CD56-NKG2C+ T-cell subsets from several donors, TCR beta-chain repertoires were profiled. Among the eight sequenced donors, seven were HCMV-seropositive and one was HCMV-seronegative. To restrict sorting to alphabetaTCR-expressing T cells, an anti-gammadeltaTCR antibody was added in several experiments. In several donors, the dominant CD3+CD56+NKG2C+ clonotypes were found to rank among the top 10 CD8+ clonotypes and to make up about 1.0-8% of CD8+ T cells. Those dominant clonotypes were again the most abundant among CD3+CD56-NKG2C+ cells in a handful of donors, at about 28.3-60.1%. It remained unclear whether the expanded NKG2C-expressing T cell clones were specific for HCMV antigens. The eight sequenced donors were randomly selected healthy volunteers, three men and five women. HCMV serostatus was determined by detecting HCMV-specific IgG in serum with a commercial ELISA kit. Ficoll density gradient centrifugation was used to isolate peripheral blood mononuclear cells from blood. CD4+ and CD8+ T cells were isolated from PBMC by magnetic immunoseparation with Miltenyi isolation kits. Priming for cDNA synthesis came from the TCR beta constant segment, and two successive PCR amplification steps followed. The libraries were sequenced on Illumina HiSeq 2000/2500, MiSeq or NextSeq, producing 2 x 150 bp reads. Reads were demultiplexed and grouped by UMI with MIGEC, and clonotypes were assembled and quantified with MiTCR. To exclude erroneous sequences, any TCR cDNA sequence not supported by at least two reads was discarded. The tcR package was used for downstream repertoire analysis, and clonotypes were matched across fractions by CDR3 nucleotide sequence plus V segment. VDJmatch was used to annotate antigen specificity against VDJdb, with one amino acid substitution in CDR3 permitted.

This receptor was identified in a man in his fifties or sixties who received an inactivated influenza vaccine. Donor details come from another sample of the same person, matched by shared clones. The starting material was CD8+ T cells sorted from PBMCs, obtained roughly 13 days after vaccination.

The bases are TGTGCCAGCAGCACCGGTCCGGGGGGCCCCACAGATACGCAGTATTTT. Translated, this gives CASSTGPGGPTDTQYF. The chain links TRBV7-6 with TRBJ2-3; TRBD2 is a weak D gene call, 7 bases matching. Taken from cysteine to phenylalanine, the CDR3 has 16 residues. CDR3 DNA only is kept here, 48 bases in frame from base 1. V is cut by 5 bases and J by 2 bases, and the space between the germline ends is 17 bases. CDR1 and CDR2 were assigned from the germline V gene as SGHVS and FNYEAQ.